Listed below are T cell receptor beta chains from one sample, sequenced in a study of blood T cell repertoires in COVID-19. The protocol was immunoSEQ multiplex PCR, while the TCRdb copy is restricted to in-frame clones and leaves out a portion. The sample gives 120,000 to 150,000 clones, 84% of which show up once; 3.9% is in the top ten. Sample: PBMCs or T cells enriched from blood (not recorded which). The receptors here all came from a man in his fifties in a cohort exposed to, infected with or recovered from COVID-19 (not recorded which). Each CDR3 is given with its conserved first and last residue. Each record gives: clone size, D gene, V gene, CDR3 length, J gene, CDR3 DNA, CDR3 protein. D genes are given only for firm matches. Size is omitted from some rows. Given values are once, few, many or a class for expanded clones.

-	TRBD2	TRBV4-1	17	TRBJ2-1	TGCGCCAGCAGCCAAGAGCCTAGCGGGAGAGCCTACAATGAGCAGTTCTTC	CASSQEPSGRAYNEQFF
-	TRBD2	TRBV7-9	16	TRBJ2-3	TGTGCCAGCAGCTTAACGGGCGGGAGGGTCACAGATACGCAGTATTTT	CASSLTGGRVTDTQYF
-	TRBD2	TRBV11-3	16	TRBJ2-1	TGTGCCAGCAGCTTAGGTACTAGCGGAATACACAATGAGCAGTTCTTC	CASSLGTSGIHNEQFF
-	-	TRBV11-2	15	TRBJ2-1	TGTGCCAGCAGCCTAGACGGGGACTCCTACAATGAGCAGTTCTTC	CASSLDGDSYNEQFF
-	TRBD1	TRBV5-1	16	TRBJ1-4	TGCGCCAGCAGCGCGGGGACAGGGGGCGGGTATGAAAAACTGTTTTTT	CASSAGTGGGYEKLFF
-	TRBD2	TRBV7-9	15	TRBJ2-1	TGTGCCAGCACCCTCTCTGGGGGAGGGGACAATGAGCAGTTCTTC	CASTLSGGGDNEQFF
-	TRBD1	TRBV12-5	14	TRBJ1-5	TGTGCTAGTGGCCTACAGGGGAGCAATCAGCCCCAGCATTTT	CASGLQGSNQPQHF
-	TRBD1	TRBV14	15	TRBJ2-7	TGTGCCAGCAGCCCCCTCGGACAGGGTACGAACGAGCAGTACTTC	CASSPLGQGTNEQYF
-	-	TRBV28	13	TRBJ1-5	TGTGCCAGCGCGCTTCAAAGCAATCAGCCCCAGCATTTT	CASALQSNQPQHF
-	-	TRBV29-1	13	TRBJ2-3	TGCAGCGTTGAAGGACAGGACACCGGTACGCAGTATTTT	CSVEGQDTGTQYF
-	TRBD2	TRBV9	14	TRBJ2-5	TGTGCCAGCAGCGCCAAACTAGCGGGTCAGACCCAGTACTTC	CASSAKLAGQTQYF
-	TRBD1	TRBV6-1	19	TRBJ1-5	TGTGCCAGCAGTGATAACTTGAGGGGGCCTTCCTATAGCAATCAGCCCCAGCATTTT	CASSDNLRGPSYSNQPQHF
-	-	TRBV18	12	TRBJ2-5	TGTGCCAGCTCACCTAGTGAAGAGACCCAGTACTTC	CASSPSEETQYF
-	-	TRBV6-5	13	TRBJ1-5	TGTGCCAGCAGTTATGGCAGGGATCAGCCCCAGCATTTT	CASSYGRDQPQHF
once	-	TRBV9	11	TRBJ2-7	TGTGCCAGCAGCGCAGGCACCGAGCAGTACTTC	CASSAGTEQYF
-	-	TRBV15	14	TRBJ1-1	TGTGCCACCAGCAGAGGAACTTCACGAGCTGAAGCTTTCTTT	CATSRGTSRAEAFF
-	TRBD2	TRBV5-1	19	TRBJ2-3	TGCGCCAGCAGCTTGGGACTAGCGGGGATCCGCCTCGTCACAGATACGCAGTATTTT	CASSLGLAGIRLVTDTQYF
-	-	TRBV7-2	18	TRBJ2-6	TGTGCCAGCAGCTTACTGGGGGGATTAAGCTCTGGGGCCAACGTCCTGACTTTC	CASSLLGGLSSGANVLTF
-	-	TRBV21-1	16	TRBJ2-7	TGTGCCAGCAGCAAAATCGGACGGGAGGCCACCTACGAGCAGTACTTC	CASSKIGREATYEQYF
-	-	TRBV5-4	16	TRBJ2-1	TGTGCCAGCAGCTTGGCCCTGGGGGGTTCCTACAATGAGCAGTTCTTC	CASSLALGGSYNEQFF
-	-	TRBV6-5	13	TRBJ2-7	TGTGCCAGCAAACAGCGAAAAGAGGGCGAGCAGTACTTC	CASKQRKEGEQYF
-	-	TRBV2	16	TRBJ1-1	TGTGCCAGCAGTTCCGCCATACTCAAAGTGGACACTGAAGCTTTCTTT	CASSSAILKVDTEAFF
-	TRBD1	TRBV7-9	14	TRBJ1-5	TGTGCCAGCAGCTTAGGACAGGGCGATCAGCCCCAGCATTTT	CASSLGQGDQPQHF
-	-	TRBV12-3/TRBV12-4	12	TRBJ1-2	TGTGCCAGCAGTCCCAGACAGTATGGCTACACCTTC	CASSPRQYGYTF
-	TRBD2	TRBV6-5	14	TRBJ2-7	TGTGCCAGCAGTTCAGCGGGGCTGGAATACGAGCAGTACTTC	CASSSAGLEYEQYF
-	-	TRBV7-6	14	TRBJ1-1	TGTGCCAGCAGCCTGTACATGGCCAACACTGAAGCTTTCTTT	CASSLYMANTEAFF
-	-	TRBV9	15	TRBJ2-7	TGTGCCAGCAGCGCACAGGGCGTTGGCTACGACGAGCAGTACTTC	CASSAQGVGYDEQYF
once	TRBD2	TRBV9	15	TRBJ2-7	TGTGCCAGCAGCGTGGACGGACTAGCGGGGGCTGAGCAGTACTTC	CASSVDGLAGAEQYF
-	-	TRBV11-1	16	TRBJ2-7	TGTGCCAGCAGCTTCTCAGGGCTAGGGGGCTCCTACGAGCAGTACTTC	CASSFSGLGGSYEQYF
-	-	TRBV28	14	TRBJ2-7	TGTGCCAGCAGTTTAAGTCAGGGGTTCCACGAGCAGTACTTC	CASSLSQGFHEQYF
-	-	TRBV7-2	14	TRBJ1-4	TGTGCCAGCAGCTCGGGACTTTCTGGAGAAAAACTGTTTTTT	CASSSGLSGEKLFF
-	TRBD2	TRBV30	16	TRBJ2-2	TGTGCCTGGAGGGGACTAGCGGGAACGAACACCGGGGAGCTGTTTTTT	CAWRGLAGTNTGELFF
-	TRBD1	TRBV5-1	16	TRBJ1-2	TGCGCCAGCAGCTTGGCCGGACAGGGGGTAGGCTATGGCTACACCTTC	CASSLAGQGVGYGYTF
-	-	TRBV7-3	14	TRBJ2-2	TGTGCCAGCAGCTTAGCCAGGGATATCGGGGAGCTGTTTTTT	CASSLARDIGELFF
-	-	TRBV5-1	14	TRBJ1-2	TGCGCCAGCAGCCCCCTGACAGATAACTATGGCTACACCTTC	CASSPLTDNYGYTF
-	TRBD2	TRBV19	14	TRBJ2-7	TGTGCCAGTAGTTACTCTAGCGGGACGTACGAGCAGTACTTC	CASSYSSGTYEQYF
few	TRBD1	TRBV27	13	TRBJ1-2	TGTGCCAGCAGTTTCGGGACAGGCTATGGCTACACCTTC	CASSFGTGYGYTF
-	TRBD2	TRBV5-1	14	TRBJ2-3	TGCGCCAGCAGCCGACGGGAGGTCACAGATACGCAGTATTTT	CASSRREVTDTQYF
-	-	TRBV5-1	13	TRBJ2-7	TGCGCCAGCAGCTTAACTACCACCTACGAGCAGTACTTC	CASSLTTTYEQYF
once	-	TRBV12-5	14	TRBJ1-6	TGTGCTAGTGGCTCAGGGGTTTATAATTCACCCCTCCACTTT	CASGSGVYNSPLHF
-	-	TRBV24-1	16	TRBJ2-3	TGTGCCACCAGTGACCCAGCGCCGATAAGCACAGATACGCAGTATTTT	CATSDPAPISTDTQYF
-	TRBD1	TRBV18	15	TRBJ1-5	TGTGCCAGCTCACCGGGGACAGGGGGACAACAGCCCCAGCATTTT	CASSPGTGGQQPQHF
-	TRBD1	TRBV5-1	15	TRBJ1-2	TGCGCCAGCAGCCCTCCGGGACAGGGACTCTATGGCTACACCTTC	CASSPPGQGLYGYTF
once	TRBD1	TRBV10-3	14	TRBJ1-5	TGTGCCATCAGCCGGACAGGGGGCGGACAGCCCCAGCATTTT	CAISRTGGGQPQHF
-	-	TRBV29-1	13	TRBJ1-2	TGCAGCGTTGAAGATCAGGCCAGCTATGGCTACACCTTC	CSVEDQASYGYTF
-	-	TRBV5-1	15	TRBJ1-4	TGCGCCAGCAGCCCCAGCGGGGGGACTAATGAAAAACTGTTTTTT	CASSPSGGTNEKLFF